Below, 22 T cell receptor beta chains from the same sample are listed, as sequenced in a study of spatial heterogeneity in lung cancer. Time point defined: sample taken at primary tumor resection. TCRdb re-derived calls from the 5' RACE reads in MiXCR, one entry per CDR3 protein. The repertoire holds some 3,500 distinct CDR3 sequences, with over 25% as singletons. General study points: Tumors with more nonsynonymous mutations had more expanded intratumoral alpha and beta TCRs.

Their antigen targets remain unknown. The starting material was lung tumor tissue, obtained at surgery. The receptors derive from a male donor with early-stage non-small cell lung cancer.

Of note for this clonotype: At one end, the junction sequence differs from germline, possibly due to a read error. Because this beta chain is a stray read in a library intended to capture alpha chains, its abundance should not be given much weight. This sequence joins TRBV20-1 and TRBJ2-7; maybe TRBD1 (5 bases). This CDR3 is built from 15 residues. The germline V gene encodes CDR1 DFQATT and CDR2 SNEGSKA (reference sequence). CDR3 in amino acids: CGAPPRAGYHHEQYF. DNA for the CDR3: TGCGGTGCGCCCCCCCGAGCAGGGTACCACCACGAGCAGTACTTC.

Judged by abundance, this clonotype is medium-sized. This beta chain is an off-target read within a library intended for alpha chains, so its frequency means little. V is TRBV5-1 and J is TRBJ2-5; 10 bases match TRBD2. Germline loops: CDR1 SGHRS, CDR2 YFSETQ. V lost 7 bases, J lost 3 bases, and 6 bases stayed unmatched. The CDR3 consists of 14 residues. CDR3 loop: CASGERGGEETQYF. CDR3 nucleotides: TGCGCCAGCGGAGAGCGGGGGGGCGAAGAGACCCAGTACTTC.

This clonotype was seen a few times. With the library built for alpha chains, this beta chain is off target and its frequency is not meaningful. The chain couples TRBV14 to TRBJ2-1; D is uncertain. The CDR3 contains 15 residues. The ends were cut back, 4 bases at V and 7 bases at J, with 17 bases in the middle. The germline V gene encodes CDR1 SGHDN and CDR2 FVKESK. The CDR3 coding sequence is TGTGCCAGCAGCCTGGGCCTTCGAAGAGGAAATGAGCAGTTCTTC. Protein: CASSLGLRRGNEQFF.

Turning to this clonotype: Little can be read into the size of this beta chain, an off-target read in a library designed for alpha chains. The chain uses TRBV5-4 and TRBJ2-6; TRBD1 is a possible D gene (6 bases). The CDR3 totals 16 residues. Trimming took off 1 base at V and 0 bases at J, with 8 bases between the two ends. Germline V gene data show CDR1 as SGHNT and CDR2 as YYREEE (reference sequence). DNA of the CDR3: TGTGCCAGCAGCTTGACAGGGAGCTCTGGGGCCAACGTCCTGACTTTC. As protein: CASSLTGSSGANVLTF.

Note on this clonotype: This beta chain turned up in a library designed for alpha chains; as an off-target read, its abundance says little. The chain recombines TRBV3-1 with TRBJ1-2; tentatively, D is TRBD1 (6 bases). The CDR3 is made up of 14 amino acids. V lost 2 bases and J 3 bases, leaving 10 bases between the germline ends. Germline assignment: CDR1 LGHDT and CDR2 YNNKEL (reference sequence). The CDR3 here is CASSQQGSDYGYTF. The CDR3 bases are TGTGCCAGCAGCCAACAGGGGAGCGACTATGGCTACACCTTC.

Notes on this clonotype: Because this beta chain is a stray read in a library intended to capture alpha chains, its abundance should not be given much weight. The genes are TRBV28 and TRBJ2-5; D perhaps matches TRBD2 (5 bases). The CDR3 extends over 15 amino acids. The V end lost 1 base, the J end lost 4 bases, and 13 bases lay between the germline ends. In germline, CDR1 is MDHEN, CDR2 SYDVKM. The CDR3 region has the DNA TGTGCCAGCAGTTTATCGGGGTCCCCTCGAGAGACCCAGTACTTC. Protein: CASSLSGSPRETQYF.

This clonotype ranks as medium-sized (0.01 to 0.1%). A library prepared for alpha chains yielded this beta chain as an off-target read; its size is of little meaning. V is TRBV6-6 and J is TRBJ2-1; D call uncertain. The CDR3 runs 15 residues. Trimming removed 2 bases from V and 0 bases from J, with 8 bases in between. Germline CDR1 and CDR2: MNHNY and SVGAGI (reference sequence). The CDR3 region is CASSYEASSYNEQFF. The CDR3 bases are TGTGCCAGCAGTTACGAAGCGAGCTCCTACAATGAGCAGTTCTTC.

This clonotype counts as medium-sized. The library was designed around alpha chains, so this beta chain is a stray read whose abundance carries little weight. The V and J genes are TRBV19 and TRBJ2-2; D is perhaps TRBD1 (5 bases). This CDR3 region has 15 residues. V was pared by 7 bases and J by 2 bases, with 14 bases between. Germline loops: CDR1 LNHDA, CDR2 SQIVND (reference sequence). CDR3 DNA: TGTGCCAGTATCGGCAGGGAAGTCAACACCGGGGAGCTGTTTTTT. It specifies CASIGREVNTGELFF.

This clonotype is termed medium-sized. This beta chain was picked up by a library intended for alpha chains and is off target, so its count carries little meaning. This rearrangement joins TRBV6-1 to TRBJ2-2; 9 bases map to TRBD2. CDR3 size: 16 residues. Germline CDR1 is MNHNS and CDR2 is SASEGT. V lost 3 bases and J lost 3; bases outside the gene matches: 5. The CDR3, as DNA: TGTGCCAGCAGTGATAGCGGGAGACTCGACACCGGGGAGCTGTTTTTT. It codes for CASSDSGRLDTGELFF.

With regard to this clonotype: In a library made to pick up alpha chains, this beta chain is a stray read with a size that means little. The rearrangement links TRBV20-1 to TRBJ2-3, with D tentatively TRBD2 (6 bases). V lost 6 bases, J lost 1 base, and 14 bases lay in between. This CDR3 comprises 14 residues. Germline assignment: CDR1 DFQATT and CDR2 SNEGSKA (reference sequence). The CDR3 region has the DNA TGCAGTGCCGCCGCGGGACCCCGCACAGATACGCAGTATTTT. It translates to CSAAAGPRTDTQYF.

This clonotype was found many times. Because the library targeted alpha chains, this beta chain is an off-target read whose size means little. The chain has TRBV5-5 and TRBJ2-3; 9 bases line up with TRBD1. This CDR3 contains 18 residues. Germline V gene lookup returns CDR1 SGHKS and CDR2 YYEKEE (reference sequence). The ends lost 5 bases at V and 2 bases at J; junction bases unmatched: 15. CDR3 nucleotides: TGTGCCAGCAGTTTTAGGACAGGGGCAAGATTCTACACAGATACGCAGTATTTT. Translation: CASSFRTGARFYTDTQYF.

Sample share makes this clonotype medium-sized. This beta chain is off target for a library built for alpha chains, so its abundance means little. V gene TRBV3-1 combines with J gene TRBJ2-7; 8 positions match TRBD1. After removal of 5 bases from V and 5 bases from J, the junction contained 5 bases not matched to a gene. Germline CDR1 is LGHDT and CDR2 is YNNKEL (reference sequence). The CDR3 has 13 residues. This chain's CDR3 is CASSETGDHEQYF. The DNA of the CDR3 is TGTGCCAGCAGCGAGACAGGGGACCACGAGCAGTACTTC.

Concerning this clonotype: The library was built for alpha chains, so this beta chain is an off-target read and its size means little. This sequence joins TRBV27 and TRBJ2-3, with a possible D match to TRBD2 (6 bases). Germline CDR1 is MNHEY and CDR2 is SMNVEV (reference sequence). Trimming pared 6 bases from V and 0 bases from J, leaving 13 bases between. This CDR3 is built from 15 residues. The CDR3 sequence: CASRLLATSTDTQYF. The CDR3 nucleotides read TGTGCCAGCAGACTCCTAGCGACTAGCACAGATACGCAGTATTTT.

This clonotype is classed as medium-sized. Because the library targeted alpha chains, this beta chain is an off-target read whose size means little. This rearrangement joins TRBV24-1 to TRBJ1-3, with no clear D. Trimming took off 5 bases at V and 4 bases at J, with 17 bases between the two ends. The CDR3 length is 16 residues. Looked up from germline, CDR1 is KGHDR and CDR2 is SFDVKD. In DNA, the CDR3 is TGTGCCACCAGTGCCTCCTCCGGACCAGAAGGAAACACCATATATTTT. It yields the protein CATSASSGPEGNTIYF.

This clonotype is medium-sized in the sample. The junction differs from germline at one of its ends, possibly a read error. The size of this beta chain means little, since it is a stray read in a library made for alpha chains. The chain has TRBV5-1 and TRBJ2-3, with D tentatively TRBD2 (6 bases). The CDR3 sequence is 15 residues long. The germline V gene encodes CDR1 SGHRS and CDR2 YFSETQ. The CDR3 DNA reads as TGCGCCAGCAGCTCGGCGGGGACCCTCACAAATACGCAGTATTTT. Protein product: CASSSAGTLTNTQYF. The variable domain in full, completed from reference TRBV5-1 and TRBJ2-3, reads KAGVTQTPRYLIKTRGQQVTLSCSPISGHRSVSWYQQTPGQGLQFLFEYFSETQRNKGNFPGRFSGRQFSNSRSEMNVSTLELGDSALYLCASSSAGTLTNTQYFGPGTRLTVL.

This clonotype counts as large. This beta chain lies outside the target of a library built for alpha chains; its clone size means little. The chain uses TRBV7-9 and TRBJ1-2; TRBD1 might be the D (5 bases). The V gene lost 5 bases and the J gene lost 3 bases, with 16 bases spanning the gap. The CDR3 runs to 15 residues. Germline CDR1 and CDR2: SEHNR and FQNEAQ (reference sequence). CDR3: CASSTTMGQDYGYTF. Here the CDR3 DNA reads TGTGCCAGCAGCACCACGATGGGGCAGGACTATGGCTACACCTTC.

Within the sample, this clonotype is medium-sized. This beta chain appears as a stray read in a library generated for alpha chains; its size is not informative. The V and J genes are TRBV7-3 and TRBJ2-2; D remains unclear. Germline CDR1 and CDR2: SGHTA and FQGTGA. V lost 6 bases to trimming and J lost 1 base, with 12 bases between them. The CDR3 is made up of 15 amino acids. This CDR3 is CASRVDTVNTGELFF. The DNA for the CDR3 is TGTGCCAGCAGAGTCGACACAGTGAACACCGGGGAGCTGTTTTTT.

As to this clonotype: Because the library targeted alpha chains, this beta chain is an off-target read whose size means little. The V and J genes are TRBV5-1 and TRBJ1-1; no reliable D call. Trimming removed 0 bases from V and 1 base from J, with 4 bases in between. The germline CDR1 and CDR2 sequences are SGHRS and YFSETQ. This CDR3 region has 13 residues. This CDR3 reads CASSLERNTEAFF. The CDR3 nucleotides read TGCGCCAGCAGCTTGGAACGGAACACTGAAGCTTTCTTT.

This clonotype was observed at least ten times. Within a library made for alpha chains, this beta chain is off target, and its count is uninformative. The rearrangement links TRBV2 to TRBJ1-2, with TRBD1 matching over 7 bases. V trimming: 9 bases; J trimming: 9 bases; junction bases outside the gene matches: 10. Germline V gene data show CDR1 as SNHLY and CDR2 as FYNNEI. CDR3 length equals 12 residues. This CDR3 is CASRDSLISYTF. The CDR3, as DNA: TGTGCCAGTCGGGACAGTTTAATAAGCTACACCTTC.

Within the sample, this clonotype is medium-sized. This beta chain is an unintended read in a library built for alpha chains; its size means little. This chain uses TRBV7-3 with TRBJ1-1; perhaps TRBD1 as D (5 bases). The CDR3 consists of 15 residues. V lost 8 bases and J lost 1, with 17 bases in between. CDR1 and CDR2 from the germline V gene are SGHTA and FQGTGA. The CDR3 is CASLTKGGANTEAFF. CDR3 sequence (DNA): TGTGCCAGCCTTACTAAGGGCGGGGCGAACACTGAAGCTTTCTTT. Variable domain in full (rest from reference TRBV7-3 and TRBJ1-1): GAGVSQTPSNKVTEKGKYVELRCDPISGHTALYWYRQSLGQGPEFLIYFQGTGAADDSGLPNDRFFAVRPEGSVSTLKIQRTERGDSAVYLCASLTKGGANTEAFFGQGTRLTVV.

The table lists this clonotype with many counts. This beta chain is an unintended read in a library built for alpha chains; its size means little. CDR3 residues: CASSLVAGGPEDTQYF. The CDR3 DNA is TGTGCCAGCAGTTTAGTAGCGGGAGGGCCGGAAGATACGCAGTATTTT. The V call is TRBV27, the J call TRBJ2-3, with 11 bases identical to TRBD2. This CDR3 spans 16 amino acids. Germline V CDR1 and CDR2: MNHEY, SMNVEV (reference sequence). Trimming cost V 2 bases and J 5 bases; bases outside gene matches: 6.

This clonotype is labeled medium-sized (0.01 to 0.1%). This beta chain was picked up by a library intended for alpha chains and is off target, so its count carries little meaning. The chain couples TRBV28 to TRBJ1-2; D uncertain. CDR3 length equals 12 residues. Germline V lookup: CDR1 MDHEN, CDR2 SYDVKM. Trimming removed 7 bases at V and 7 bases at J, with 13 bases between. The DNA for the CDR3 is TGTGCCAGCAACGCCGACACCCCTGGCTACACCTTC. Its translation: CASNADTPGYTF.